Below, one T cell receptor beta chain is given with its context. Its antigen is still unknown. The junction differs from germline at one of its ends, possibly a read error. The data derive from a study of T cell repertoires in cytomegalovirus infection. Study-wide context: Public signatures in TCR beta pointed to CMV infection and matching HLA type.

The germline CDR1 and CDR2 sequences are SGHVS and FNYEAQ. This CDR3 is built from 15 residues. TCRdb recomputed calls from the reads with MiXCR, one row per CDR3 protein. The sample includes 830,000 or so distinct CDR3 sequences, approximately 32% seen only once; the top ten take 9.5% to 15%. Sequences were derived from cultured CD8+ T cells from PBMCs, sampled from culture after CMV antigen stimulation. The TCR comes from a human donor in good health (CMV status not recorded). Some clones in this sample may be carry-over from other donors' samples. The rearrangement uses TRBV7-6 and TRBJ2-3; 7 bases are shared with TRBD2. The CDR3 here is CASSPRAGFTDTQYF. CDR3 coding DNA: TGTGCTAGCAGCCCCCGAGCGGGGTTCACAGATACGCAGTATTTT.